What follows are 17 T cell receptor beta chains derived from one specimen sequenced in a study of blood T cell repertoires in COVID-19. Produced via immunoSEQ multiplex PCR; TCRdb's table is partial and in-frame only. The table has about 150,000 clones, roughly 90% seen once. The sequenced sample was PBMCs or T cells enriched from blood (not recorded which). These receptors came from a middle-aged woman who had been exposed to COVID-19.

This rearrangement joins TRBV10-3 to TRBJ1-3; 7 nucleotides match TRBD1. This CDR3 spans 17 amino acids. Trimming cost V 11 bases and J 8 bases; bases outside gene matches: 24. From germline, CDR1 is ENHRY and CDR2 SYGVKD. For the CDR3, the DNA is TGTGCCGTGAGGGTAGGGGGAGACAGGGCCCAAGAGGACACCATATATTTT. It encodes CAVRVGGDRAQEDTIYF.

The gene calls are TRBV5-4 and TRBJ1-1; 8 bases are a match to TRBD1. CDR3 length equals 16 residues. The junction had 6 bases not matched to a gene; V was cut back by 1 base and J by 1 base. CDR1 SGHNT and CDR2 YYREEE come from the germline V gene (reference sequence). CDR3 loop: CASSLPTGGANTEAFF. The DNA for the CDR3 is TGTGCCAGCAGCTTGCCTACAGGGGGAGCGAACACTGAAGCTTTCTTT.

This clone was found many times. Other DNA sequences from this sample encode an identical CDR3 as well. The chain has TRBV12-3 or TRBV12-4 and TRBJ2-1; no reliable D call. This CDR3 is built from 13 residues. The V gene lost 3 bases and the J gene lost 5 bases, with 8 bases spanning the gap. The CDR3 nucleotides read TGTGCCAGCAGTTTTCAGCTAGACAATGAGCAGTTCTTC. Amino acids: CASSFQLDNEQFF.

This clone was detected only a few times. This chain links TRBV2 with TRBJ2-2; 10 bases are shared with TRBD2. The CDR3 loop spans 15 amino acids. Germline CDR1 reads SNHLY; CDR2 reads FYNNEI. V was clipped by 6 bases and J by 1 base; unmatched bases: 2. In DNA form, the CDR3 reads TGTGCCAGCAGCCGGACTAGCGGGAACACCGGGGAGCTGTTTTTT. Encoded protein: CASSRTSGNTGELFF.

This chain uses TRBV7-9 with TRBJ2-3, with 8 bases lining up with TRBD2. The CDR3 covers 14 residues. The germline CDR1 and CDR2 sequences are SEHNR and FQNEAQ (reference sequence). Trimming cost V 8 bases and J 2 bases; bases outside gene matches: 6. The CDR3 here is CASVTGGNTDTQYF. The CDR3 DNA follows: TGTGCCAGCGTGACGGGGGGGAACACAGATACGCAGTATTTT. Variable domain in full (rest from reference TRBV7-9 and TRBJ2-3): DTGVSQNPRHKITKRGQNVTFRCDPISEHNRLYWYRQTLGQGPEFLTYFQNEAQLEKSRLLSDRFSAERPKGSFSTLEIQRTEQGDSAMYLCASVTGGNTDTQYFGPGTRLTVL.

The chain joins TRBV19 to TRBJ2-6; perhaps TRBD1 as D (5 bases). With 5 bases removed from V and 3 bases from J, the gap between germline ends came to 8 bases. There are 14 residues in the CDR3. The V gene's germline CDR1 is LNHDA and CDR2 SQIVND (reference sequence). CDR3: CASSLTGGANVLTF. CDR3 sequence (DNA): TGTGCCAGTAGTTTAACAGGTGGGGCCAACGTCCTGACTTTC.

This rearrangement joins TRBV6-5 to TRBJ2-1, with D unresolved. Germline V gives CDR1 MNHEY, CDR2 SVGAGI. CDR3 length: 14 residues. Trimming cost V 0 bases and J 10 bases, with 13 bases left between them. CDR3: CASSYSSGSVEQFF. The CDR3 coding sequence is TGTGCCAGCAGTTACTCTTCCGGGTCCGTGGAGCAGTTCTTC.

This clone was seen once. The CDR3 reads CASSGRLAGGYEQFF. The CDR3 region has the DNA TGCGCCAGCAGTGGTAGACTAGCGGGAGGATACGAGCAGTTCTTC. The chain uses TRBV10-1 and TRBJ2-1; TRBD2 matches at 13 bases. With 4 bases clipped from V and 10 bases from J, the junction kept 7 bases outside the gene matches. The CDR3 has 15 residues. Per the germline V gene, CDR1 is WNHNN and CDR2 is SYGVQD (reference sequence).

The gene calls are TRBV28 and TRBJ1-1; a possible D gene is TRBD1 (6 bases). The CDR3 consists of 15 residues. V was trimmed by 6 bases and J by 0 bases, leaving 14 bases between them. CDR1 MDHEN and CDR2 SYDVKM come from the germline V gene. The DNA for the CDR3 is TGTGCCAGCAGCTTCTCGGGACATTTGAACACTGAAGCTTTCTTT. Its translation is CASSFSGHLNTEAFF. The variable domain in full, completed from reference TRBV28 and TRBJ1-1, reads DVKVTQSSRYLVKRTGEKVFLECVQDMDHENMFWYRQDPGLGLRLIYFSYDVKMKEKGDIPEGYSVSREKKERFSLILESASTNQTSMYLCASSFSGHLNTEAFFGQGTRLTVV.

V usage is TRBV27 and J usage is TRBJ1-1; the match to TRBD1 covers 12 bases. The CDR3 has 17 residues. CDR1 is MNHEY and CDR2 is SMNVEV in the germline V gene (reference sequence). The V segment lost 7 bases and the J segment 5 bases; nucleotides outside the gene matches: 14. The CDR3 DNA reads as TGTGCCAGCATCGATACCGGGACAGGGGGCGCGGGGACTGAAGCTTTCTTT. It is translated as CASIDTGTGGAGTEAFF.

The chain has TRBV7-6 and TRBJ2-3, with 8 positions matching TRBD1. Trimming removed 2 bases from V and 2 bases from J; junction bases left unmatched: 3. Germline lookup yields CDR1 SGHVS and CDR2 FNYEAQ. There are 15 residues in the CDR3. CDR3: CASSLPTGATDTQYF. In DNA form, the CDR3 reads TGTGCCAGCAGCTTACCGACAGGGGCCACAGATACGCAGTATTTT.

V and J are TRBV9 and TRBJ1-1; TRBD1 might be the D (5 bases). Between the trimmed V and J ends, which lost 0 bases and 3 bases, there was a span of 6 bases. Germline V gene lookup returns CDR1 SGDLS and CDR2 YYNGEE. CDR3 size: 13 residues. The CDR3 DNA reads TGTGCCAGCAGCGTAGGGGGGGACACTGAAGCTTTCTTT. Its protein product is CASSVGGDTEAFF.

This chain connects TRBV7-9 to TRBJ1-5; 9 nucleotides agree with TRBD1. CDR1 is SEHNR and CDR2 is FQNEAQ in the germline V gene (reference sequence). The CDR3 is 17 residues long. The V gene end was trimmed by 1 base and the J gene end by 2 bases; junction bases not matched to a gene: 6. As DNA, the CDR3 is TGTGCCAGCAGCTTAGGGACAGGGGATTTGCGCAATCAGCCCCAGCATTTT. It yields the protein CASSLGTGDLRNQPQHF.

The chain joins TRBV27 to TRBJ1-1; 8 bases are a match to TRBD1. Looked up from germline, CDR1 is MNHEY and CDR2 is SMNVEV (reference sequence). J gave up 4 bases and V 5 bases, and 12 bases lay outside the gene matches. CDR3 length equals 16 residues. CDR3 nucleotide sequence: TGTGCCAGCAGTCCGCACCACACAGGGGGGGGCACTGAAGCTTTCTTT. It encodes CASSPHHTGGGTEAFF.

The J gene is TRBJ2-1, the V gene TRBV7-2; 10 nucleotides agree with TRBD2. Germline CDR1 reads SGHTA; CDR2 reads FQGNSA. V trimming: 4 bases; J trimming: 1 base; junction bases outside the gene matches: 4. This CDR3 contains 16 residues. In nucleotides, the CDR3 is TGTGCCAGCAGCTCCGGGGGACTAGCGTCCTACAATGAGCAGTTCTTC. Translating it yields CASSSGGLASYNEQFF.

V usage is TRBV28 and J usage is TRBJ2-1; a weak D match, TRBD1 (6 bases). The V and J ends lost 3 bases and 0 bases respectively, with 9 bases between them. This CDR3 is built from 15 residues. Germline V gene lookup returns CDR1 MDHEN and CDR2 SYDVKM. The CDR3 loop reads CASSFTGHSYNEQFF. Written as DNA, the CDR3 is TGTGCCAGCAGTTTCACAGGGCACTCCTACAATGAGCAGTTCTTC. Drawing the rest from reference TRBV28 and TRBJ2-1, the complete variable domain is DVKVTQSSRYLVKRTGEKVFLECVQDMDHENMFWYRQDPGLGLRLIYFSYDVKMKEKGDIPEGYSVSREKKERFSLILESASTNQTSMYLCASSFTGHSYNEQFFGPGTRLTVL.

V usage is TRBV20-1 and J usage is TRBJ1-5, with D tentatively TRBD1 (5 bases). CDR1 is DFQATT, CDR2 SNEGSKA, per germline (reference sequence). CDR3 length: 13 residues. The V end was cut by 3 bases, the J end by 9 bases, with 15 bases between. CDR3 region: CSASEGQGRPQHF. CDR3 DNA sequence: TGCAGTGCTAGTGAAGGGCAGGGCAGGCCCCAGCATTTT.